The clone carrying this T cell receptor (beta chain) turned up a few times. Generated by immunoSEQ multiplex PCR, the TCRdb table keeps only in-frame clones and is missing some. The sample contains 55,000 to 70,000 clones, approximately 86% of which appear only once. The data belong to a study of OX40 agonist ivuxolimab in advanced cancers. This clonotype was sampled from an adult with an advanced solid tumor such as melanoma, head and neck, liver or kidney cancer. The sequenced sample was CD4+ or CD8+ T cells sorted from blood, obtained in a trial of the OX40 agonist ivuxolimab.

The CDR3, as DNA: TGTGCCAGCAGTGTCCGAGGGACTAATGAAAAACTGTTTTTT. It encodes CASSVRGTNEKLFF. The V and J genes are TRBV2 and TRBJ1-4; D ambiguous. The V gene lost 4 bases and the J gene lost 2 bases, with 8 bases spanning the gap. Germline V gene data show CDR1 as SNHLY and CDR2 as FYNNEI. This CDR3 is built from 14 residues.